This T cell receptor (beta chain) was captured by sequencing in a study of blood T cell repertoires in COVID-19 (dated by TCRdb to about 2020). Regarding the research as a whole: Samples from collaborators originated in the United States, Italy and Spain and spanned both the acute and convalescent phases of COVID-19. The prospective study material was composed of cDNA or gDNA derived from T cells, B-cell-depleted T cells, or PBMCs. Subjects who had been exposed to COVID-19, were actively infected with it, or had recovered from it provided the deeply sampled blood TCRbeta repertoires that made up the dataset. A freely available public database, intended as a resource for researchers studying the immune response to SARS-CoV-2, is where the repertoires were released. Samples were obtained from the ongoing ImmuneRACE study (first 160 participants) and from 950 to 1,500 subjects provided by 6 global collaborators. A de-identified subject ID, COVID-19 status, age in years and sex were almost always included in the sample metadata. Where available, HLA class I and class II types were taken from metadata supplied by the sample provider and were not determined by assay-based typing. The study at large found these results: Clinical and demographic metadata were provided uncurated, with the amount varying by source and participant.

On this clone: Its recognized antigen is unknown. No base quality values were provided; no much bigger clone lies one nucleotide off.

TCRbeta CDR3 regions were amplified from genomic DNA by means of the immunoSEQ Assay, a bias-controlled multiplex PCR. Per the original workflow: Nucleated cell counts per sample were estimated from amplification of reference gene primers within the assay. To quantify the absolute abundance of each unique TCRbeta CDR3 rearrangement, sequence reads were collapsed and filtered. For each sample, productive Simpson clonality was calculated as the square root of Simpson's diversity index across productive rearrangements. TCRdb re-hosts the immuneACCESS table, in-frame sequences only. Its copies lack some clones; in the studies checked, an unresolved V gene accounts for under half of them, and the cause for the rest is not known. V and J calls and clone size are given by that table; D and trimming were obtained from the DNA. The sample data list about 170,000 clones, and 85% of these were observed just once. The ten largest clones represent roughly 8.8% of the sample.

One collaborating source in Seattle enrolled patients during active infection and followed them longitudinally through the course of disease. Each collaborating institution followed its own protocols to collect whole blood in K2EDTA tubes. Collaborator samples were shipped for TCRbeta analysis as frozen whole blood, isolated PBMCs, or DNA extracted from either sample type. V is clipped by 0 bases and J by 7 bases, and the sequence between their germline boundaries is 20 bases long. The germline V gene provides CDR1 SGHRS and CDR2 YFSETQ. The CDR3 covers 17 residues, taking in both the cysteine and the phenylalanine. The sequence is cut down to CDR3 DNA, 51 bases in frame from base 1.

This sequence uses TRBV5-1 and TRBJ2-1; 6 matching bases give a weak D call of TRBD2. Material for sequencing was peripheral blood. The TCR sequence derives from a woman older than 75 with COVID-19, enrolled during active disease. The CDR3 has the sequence CASSLVGGVAIGNEQFF. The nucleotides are TGCGCCAGCAGCTTGGTAGGAGGGGTGGCTATCGGGAATGAGCAGTTCTTC.